A selection of T cell receptor beta chains follows, all from one sample in a study of control samples from healthy donors and cancer patients. Profiling relied on immunoSEQ multiplex PCR, and the TCRdb table lists in-frame clones only, not all of them. The sample holds under 200,000 clones, 85% to 95% seen once. Sequenced: blood. Receptor source: a woman in her 40s in good health. Both conserved end residues are part of each CDR3. The D gene is left open where the match is weak. The size of a clone is reported for some rows only, either as once, few or many, or as a class for expanded clones.

D: TRBD1; V: TRBV6-5; J: TRBJ2-1; size: NA; length: 15; DNA: TGTGCCAGCACCGAGGGGGCGTTCACCTACAATGAGCAGTTCTTC; CDR3: CASTEGAFTYNEQFF
D: TRBD1; V: TRBV9; J: TRBJ2-5; size: NA; length: 14; DNA: TGTGCCAGCAGCGTTGGGGGACAGCAAGAGACCCAGTACTTC; CDR3: CASSVGGQQETQYF
D: NA; V: TRBV6-5; J: TRBJ1-1; size: NA; length: 13; DNA: TGTGCCAGCAGTTACTCCCTGAACACTGAAGCTTTCTTT; CDR3: CASSYSLNTEAFF
D: NA; V: TRBV11-2; J: TRBJ1-4; size: NA; length: 14; DNA: TGTGCCAGCAGCTTATCAACAACTAATGAAAAACTGTTTTTT; CDR3: CASSLSTTNEKLFF
D: NA; V: TRBV30; J: TRBJ1-1; size: NA; length: 11; DNA: TGTGCCTGGAAGGCAAACACTGAAGCTTTCTTT; CDR3: CAWKANTEAFF
D: NA; V: TRBV6-5; J: TRBJ2-7; size: NA; length: 12; DNA: TGTGCCAGCAGCCCCCCAGGATACGAGCAGTACTTC; CDR3: CASSPPGYEQYF
D: TRBD1; V: TRBV7-8; J: TRBJ1-1; size: NA; length: 15; DNA: TGTGCCAGCAGCCTCTCAGGGGGACAAGCCACTGAAGCTTTCTTT; CDR3: CASSLSGGQATEAFF
D: TRBD2; V: TRBV13; J: TRBJ2-2; size: NA; length: 19; DNA: TGTGCCAGCAGGCCCTCCACAAGACTAGCGGGAGTGAGCACCGGGGAGCTGTTTTTT; CDR3: CASRPSTRLAGVSTGELFF
D: TRBD1; V: TRBV19; J: TRBJ2-3; size: NA; length: 15; DNA: TGTGCCAGTAGTTTACAGGGGGCGCGGCTAGATACGCAGTATTTT; CDR3: CASSLQGARLDTQYF
D: TRBD2; V: TRBV6-2/TRBV6-3; J: TRBJ2-5; size: NA; length: 15; DNA: TGTGCCAGCAGTCCACTAGCGGGAGTTGGAGAGACCCAGTACTTC; CDR3: CASSPLAGVGETQYF
D: TRBD2; V: TRBV25-1; J: TRBJ2-1; size: NA; length: 15; DNA: TGTGCCAGCGGGGGACTAGCGGGAACCTACAATGAGCAGTTCTTC; CDR3: CASGGLAGTYNEQFF
D: NA; V: TRBV11-2; J: TRBJ1-3; size: NA; length: 15; DNA: TGTGCCAGCAGGGCGACGGGGGGATCTGGAAACACCATATATTTT; CDR3: CASRATGGSGNTIYF
D: NA; V: TRBV7-2; J: TRBJ1-3; size: NA; length: 14; DNA: TGTGCCAGCAGCTCGGACAGCTCTGGAAACACCATATATTTT; CDR3: CASSSDSSGNTIYF
D: NA; V: TRBV10-3; J: TRBJ1-1; size: NA; length: 13; DNA: TGTGCCATCATCGGCCAGGCCAACACTGAAGCTTTCTTT; CDR3: CAIIGQANTEAFF
D: NA; V: TRBV6-2/TRBV6-3; J: TRBJ1-1; size: NA; length: 14; DNA: TGTGCCAGCAGTTACTCTGGGTCTTCCACTGAAGCTTTCTTT; CDR3: CASSYSGSSTEAFF
D: NA; V: TRBV4-1; J: TRBJ1-2; size: few; length: 12; DNA: TGCGCCAGCAGCCCGCAGGGCGTAGGCTACACCTTC; CDR3: CASSPQGVGYTF
D: NA; V: TRBV18; J: TRBJ1-4; size: NA; length: 15; DNA: TGTGCCAGCTCACCAGACGGGAGACGGCGGGAAAAACTGTTTTTT; CDR3: CASSPDGRRREKLFF
D: NA; V: TRBV18; J: TRBJ1-2; size: NA; length: 14; DNA: TGTGCCAGCTCACCGGACACAATTAACTATGGCTACACCTTC; CDR3: CASSPDTINYGYTF
D: TRBD1; V: TRBV6-5; J: TRBJ1-4; size: NA; length: 14; DNA: TGTGCCAGCTTCGAGGGGGCGACTAATGAAAAACTGTTTTTT; CDR3: CASFEGATNEKLFF
D: NA; V: TRBV29-1; J: TRBJ1-1; size: NA; length: 14; DNA: TGCAGCGTTGAACCCGCAGGGTGGAACACTGAAGCTTTCTTT; CDR3: CSVEPAGWNTEAFF
D: NA; V: TRBV7-2; J: TRBJ1-1; size: NA; length: 13; DNA: TGTGCCAGCAGCTTAGGAGGGTTTCCTGAAGCTTTCTTT; CDR3: CASSLGGFPEAFF
D: NA; V: TRBV27; J: TRBJ1-2; size: NA; length: 14; DNA: TGTGCCAGCAGTCCAACACGTACCCTCTATGGCTACACCTTC; CDR3: CASSPTRTLYGYTF
D: NA; V: TRBV6-5; J: TRBJ1-2; size: once; length: 12; DNA: TGTGCCAGCTCTCGAGGCGAATATGGCTACACCTTC; CDR3: CASSRGEYGYTF
D: NA; V: TRBV10-3; J: TRBJ2-7; size: NA; length: 15; DNA: TGTGCCATCAGTGAGTCCGGGGGACCAGTCCACGAGCAGTACTTC; CDR3: CAISESGGPVHEQYF
D: NA; V: TRBV7-2; J: TRBJ2-2; size: NA; length: 15; DNA: TGTGCCAGCAGCTTTCGACAGCTTAACACCGGGGAGCTGTTTTTT; CDR3: CASSFRQLNTGELFF
D: NA; V: TRBV5-6; J: TRBJ1-2; size: NA; length: 15; DNA: TGTGCCAGCAGCCCCTTCGGGCCGCCTACCTATGGCTACACCTTC; CDR3: CASSPFGPPTYGYTF
D: NA; V: TRBV30; J: TRBJ1-1; size: NA; length: 13; DNA: TGTGCCTGGACAGTTTCATTCGGCACTGAAGCTTTCTTT; CDR3: CAWTVSFGTEAFF
D: TRBD2; V: TRBV27; J: TRBJ2-1; size: NA; length: 15; DNA: TGTGCCAGCAGTTTAAGGGCAGGGAGGGCGTATGAGCAGTTCTTC; CDR3: CASSLRAGRAYEQFF
D: TRBD1; V: TRBV6-2/TRBV6-3; J: TRBJ1-2; size: once; length: 15; DNA: TGTGCCAGCAGTGCTAGACAGGGGGCGAACTATGGCTACACCTTC; CDR3: CASSARQGANYGYTF
D: NA; V: TRBV18; J: TRBJ2-7; size: NA; length: 14; DNA: TGTGCCAGCTCACCTCCCAGTTCAAGCTACGAGCAGTACTTC; CDR3: CASSPPSSSYEQYF
D: NA; V: TRBV5-6; J: TRBJ2-1; size: NA; length: 13; DNA: TGTGCCAGCATTGGGGCTTCCTACAATGAGCAGTTCTTC; CDR3: CASIGASYNEQFF
D: NA; V: TRBV28; J: TRBJ2-7; size: NA; length: 13; DNA: TGTGCCAGCAAATTAGACAGCTCCTACGAGCAGTACTTC; CDR3: CASKLDSSYEQYF
D: NA; V: TRBV2; J: TRBJ1-2; size: NA; length: 12; DNA: TGTGCCAGCAGCAGGGAGACTTATGGCTACACCTTC; CDR3: CASSRETYGYTF
D: NA; V: TRBV5-1; J: TRBJ1-5; size: NA; length: 16; DNA: TGCGCCAGCAGCTTGGACTCCGGAGGGGGGGATCAGCCCCAGCATTTT; CDR3: CASSLDSGGGDQPQHF
D: NA; V: TRBV4-3; J: TRBJ1-1; size: NA; length: 12; DNA: TGCGCCAGCAGCCAAGGGGGGCTGTTTGCTTTCTTT; CDR3: CASSQGGLFAFF
D: TRBD1; V: TRBV10-3; J: TRBJ1-3; size: NA; length: 17; DNA: TGTGCCATCAGTGAATATCCGTCACAGGGGGCTGGAAACACCATATATTTT; CDR3: CAISEYPSQGAGNTIYF
D: NA; V: TRBV9; J: TRBJ2-3; size: NA; length: 16; DNA: TGTGCCAGCAGCGTTGGCTCGGGCGCCAGCACAGATACGCAGTATTTT; CDR3: CASSVGSGASTDTQYF
D: NA; V: TRBV4-1; J: TRBJ1-1; size: NA; length: 15; DNA: TGCGCCAGCAGCCAAGGACACAATCTTTTAGGTGAAGCTTTCTTT; CDR3: CASSQGHNLLGEAFF
D: NA; V: TRBV30; J: TRBJ1-5; size: NA; length: 16; DNA: TGTGCCTGGAGTATTGCCGGGACCCCAGGTAAACAGCCCCAGCATTTT; CDR3: CAWSIAGTPGKQPQHF
D: NA; V: TRBV19; J: TRBJ1-1; size: NA; length: 18; DNA: TGTGCCAGTAGTTCGAACCCGGGGGGGGCCCCCATGGGCACTGAAGCTTTCTTT; CDR3: CASSSNPGGAPMGTEAFF